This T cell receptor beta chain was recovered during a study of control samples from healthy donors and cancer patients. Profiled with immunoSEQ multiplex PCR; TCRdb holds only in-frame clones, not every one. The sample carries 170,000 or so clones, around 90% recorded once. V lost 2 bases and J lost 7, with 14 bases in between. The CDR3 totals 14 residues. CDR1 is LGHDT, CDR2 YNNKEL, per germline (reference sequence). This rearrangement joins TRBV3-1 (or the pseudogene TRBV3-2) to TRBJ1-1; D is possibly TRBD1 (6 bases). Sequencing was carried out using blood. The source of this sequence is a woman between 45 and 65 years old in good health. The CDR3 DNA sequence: TGTGCCAGCAGCCAAAGGGAGGCGACAGGTGAAGCTTTCTTT. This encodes CASSQREATGEAFF.